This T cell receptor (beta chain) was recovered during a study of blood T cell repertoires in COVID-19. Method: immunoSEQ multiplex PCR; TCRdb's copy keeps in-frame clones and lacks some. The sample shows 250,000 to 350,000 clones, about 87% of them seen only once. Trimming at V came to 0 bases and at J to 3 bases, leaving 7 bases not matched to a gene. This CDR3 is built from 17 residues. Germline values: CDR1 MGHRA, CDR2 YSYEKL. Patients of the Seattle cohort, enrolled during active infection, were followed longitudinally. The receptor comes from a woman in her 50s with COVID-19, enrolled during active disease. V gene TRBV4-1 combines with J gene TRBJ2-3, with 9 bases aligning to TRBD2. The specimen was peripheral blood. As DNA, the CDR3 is TGCGCCAGCAGCCAAGATAATAGCGGGAGCCTGACAGATACGCAGTATTTT. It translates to CASSQDNSGSLTDTQYF.